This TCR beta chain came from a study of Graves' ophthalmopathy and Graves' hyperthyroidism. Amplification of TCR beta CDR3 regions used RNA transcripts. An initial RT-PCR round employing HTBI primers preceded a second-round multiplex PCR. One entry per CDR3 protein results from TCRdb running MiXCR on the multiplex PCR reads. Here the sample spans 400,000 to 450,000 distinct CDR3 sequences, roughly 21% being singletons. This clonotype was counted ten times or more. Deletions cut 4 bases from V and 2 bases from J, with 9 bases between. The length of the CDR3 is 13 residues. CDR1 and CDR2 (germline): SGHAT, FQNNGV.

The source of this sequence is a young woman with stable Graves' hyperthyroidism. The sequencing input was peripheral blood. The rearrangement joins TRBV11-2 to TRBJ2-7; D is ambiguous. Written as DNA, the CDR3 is TGTGCCAGCAGCTCAGCCGGGCCCTACGAGCAGTACTTC. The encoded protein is CASSSAGPYEQYF. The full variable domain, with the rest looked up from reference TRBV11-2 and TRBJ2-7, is EAGVAQSPRYKIIEKRQSVAFWCNPISGHATLYWYQQILGQGPKLLIQFQNNGVVDDSQLPKDRFSAERLKGVDSTLKIQPAKLEDSAVYLCASSSAGPYEQYFGPGTRLTVT.